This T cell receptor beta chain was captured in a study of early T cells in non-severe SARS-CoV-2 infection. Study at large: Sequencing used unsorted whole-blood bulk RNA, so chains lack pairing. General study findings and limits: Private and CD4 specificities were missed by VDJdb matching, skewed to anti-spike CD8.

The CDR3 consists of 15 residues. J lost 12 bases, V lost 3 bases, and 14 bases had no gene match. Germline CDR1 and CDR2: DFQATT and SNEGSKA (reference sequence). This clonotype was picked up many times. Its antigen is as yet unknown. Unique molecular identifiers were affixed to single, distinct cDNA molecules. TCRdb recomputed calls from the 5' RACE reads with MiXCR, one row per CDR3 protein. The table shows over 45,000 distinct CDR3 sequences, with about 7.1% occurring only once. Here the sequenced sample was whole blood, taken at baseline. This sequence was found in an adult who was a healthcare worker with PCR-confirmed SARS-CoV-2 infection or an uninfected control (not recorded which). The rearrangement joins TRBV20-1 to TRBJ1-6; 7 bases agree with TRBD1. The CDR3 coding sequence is TGCAGTGCTAGGGCACCGGGACAGAGTGTCAAACCCCTCCACTTT. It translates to CSARAPGQSVKPLHF.